This T cell receptor beta chain originates from a study of blood T cell repertoires in COVID-19. Overall study context: Nucleic acid was either cDNA or gDNA, and it came from T cells, B-cell-depleted T cells, or PBMCs.

The authors' processing: Reference gene primer amplification gave estimated nucleated cell counts. The assay was immunoSEQ multiplex PCR, and TCRdb's table has in-frame clones only and misses some. V, J and clone size reflect that table, while D and trimming were determined from the DNA. The sample gives 310,000 or so clones, roughly 90% of which show up once; around 10% is in the top ten. Seattle participants joined during active infection and were tracked over time. This CDR3 comprises 14 residues. Germline V lookup: CDR1 SGDLS, CDR2 YYNGEE. The junction had 6 bases not matched to a gene; V was cut back by 2 bases and J by 8 bases.

The sample consisted of peripheral blood. The source is a woman aged 25 to 39 with COVID-19, enrolled during active disease. This sequence joins TRBV9 and TRBJ1-4, with 7 bases that match TRBD1. CDR3 sequence reads: CASSVGQPREKLFF. The CDR3 nucleotides are TGTGCCAGCAGCGTGGGACAGCCGCGCGAAAAACTGTTTTTT. Based on the CDR3 plus reference TRBV9 and TRBJ1-4, the full variable domain is DSGVTQTPKHLITATGQRVTLRCSPRSGDLSVYWYQQSLDQGLQFLIQYYNGEERAKGNILERFSAQQFPDLHSELNLSSLELGDSALYFCASSVGQPREKLFFGSGTQLSVL.